Below are 32 T cell receptor beta chains sequenced from a single sample in a study of blood T cell repertoires in COVID-19 (dated by TCRdb to between 2020 and 2021). The library was produced with the immunoSEQ multiplex PCR assay. This immuneACCESS table, as held by TCRdb, lists in-frame sequences with V and J called but not all clones. Of the missing ones, under half trace to an unresolved V gene in checked studies; the others have no known cause. Recorded for this sample are 53,000 or so clones; approximately 80% of them occurred a single time. The ten largest clones add up to roughly 23% of the sample. Input material: peripheral blood. These receptors came from a man in his forties or fifties with active or convalescent COVID-19.

The chain carries TRBV5-8 and TRBJ2-5, with a tentative D call TRBD2 (6 bases). The CDR3 has 13 residues. Germline CDR1 and CDR2: SGHTS and YDEGEE. V was trimmed by 5 bases and J by 4 bases, leaving 12 bases between them. The DNA for the CDR3 is TGTGCCAGCAGTACGGGACTGGTAGAGACCCAGTACTTC. It is translated as CASSTGLVETQYF.

This sequence joins TRBV5-1 and TRBJ1-1, with 9 bases lining up with TRBD1. Trimming took 1 base from V and 5 from J; bases not matched to a gene: 6. CDR1 and CDR2 from the germline V gene are SGHRS and YFSETQ. This CDR3 spans 15 amino acids. CDR3 in amino acids: CASSLTTGGRTEAFF. CDR3 DNA sequence: TGCGCCAGCAGCTTGACCACAGGGGGCAGGACTGAAGCTTTCTTT.

This sequence joins TRBV11-2 and TRBJ1-2, with D perhaps matching TRBD1 (6 bases). Trimming left V 4 bases short and J 5 bases short, with 14 bases between. Germline CDR1 reads SGHAT; CDR2 reads FQNNGV. This CDR3 is built from 14 residues. The CDR3 loop reads CASSWGGSQYGYTF. The CDR3 nucleotides are TGTGCCAGCAGCTGGGGGGGCAGCCAATATGGCTACACCTTC.

The chain is built from TRBV6-5 and TRBJ2-1; 7 nucleotides align to TRBD2. CDR1 MNHEY and CDR2 SVGAGI come from the germline V gene. This CDR3 has 13 amino acids. Trimming removed 6 bases from V and 7 bases from J; junction bases left unmatched: 6. CDR3 sequence (DNA): TGTGCCAGCAGGGGACTACCGGGGAATGAGCAGTTCTTC. Its protein product is CASRGLPGNEQFF.

This chain links TRBV6-5 with TRBJ1-3; TRBD1 is a possible D gene (6 bases). CDR1 MNHEY and CDR2 SVGAGI come from the germline V gene. V lost 6 bases to trimming and J lost 4 bases, with 13 bases between them. This CDR3 contains 14 residues. The CDR3 sequence: CASRAQGGGNTIYF. DNA for the CDR3: TGTGCCAGCAGAGCACAGGGAGGGGGAAACACCATATATTTT.

This chain uses TRBV7-3 with TRBJ2-5; 8 bases align to TRBD2. Losses at the gene ends were 5 bases for V and 4 bases for J; bases not matched to a gene: 9. This CDR3 spans 15 amino acids. Looked up from germline, CDR1 is SGHTA and CDR2 is FQGTGA. As DNA, the CDR3 is TGTGCCAGCAGCCCGGGACTAGAGGGTGGAGAGACCCAGTACTTC. This encodes CASSPGLEGGETQYF.

The chain recombines TRBV18 with TRBJ1-5; perhaps TRBD1 as D (5 bases). V gave up 4 bases and J gave up 0 bases, with 7 bases separating them. Germline CDR1 reads KGHSH; CDR2 reads LQKENI. This CDR3 spans 14 amino acids. CDR3 nucleotides: TGTGCCAGCTCACTAGGACATAGCAATCAGCCCCAGCATTTT. Residues: CASSLGHSNQPQHF.

V gene TRBV5-4 combines with J gene TRBJ2-1; D is perhaps TRBD1 (6 bases). The V end was cut by 2 bases, the J end by 0 bases, with 12 bases between. The germline V gene encodes CDR1 SGHNT and CDR2 YYREEE (reference sequence). This CDR3 is built from 16 residues. The CDR3 DNA reads TGTGCCAGCAGCTTAGGACAGCGGATCTCCTACAATGAGCAGTTCTTC. The encoded protein is CASSLGQRISYNEQFF.

J is TRBJ2-7 and V is TRBV5-1; TRBD1 aligns across 8 bases. The germline gives CDR1 SGHRS, CDR2 YFSETQ. This CDR3 comprises 16 residues. Germline trimming cut 4 bases from V and 5 bases from J; bases unmatched to any gene: 14. Here the CDR3 reads CASSKQGDSRMDEQYF. DNA of the CDR3: TGCGCCAGCAGCAAACAGGGGGACAGTCGGATGGACGAGCAGTACTTC.

This CDR3 reads CASSSGLAVSGSGANVLTF. In DNA, the CDR3 is TGTGCCAGCAGCTCGGGACTAGCGGTGTCAGGCTCTGGGGCCAACGTCCTGACTTTC. The chain uses TRBV5-4 and TRBJ2-6; TRBD2 agrees at 11 bases. The CDR3 totals 19 residues. In germline, CDR1 is SGHNT, CDR2 YYREEE (reference sequence). The junction had 8 bases not matched to a gene; V was cut back by 3 bases and J by 0 bases.

The genes are TRBV5-1 and TRBJ2-7; weak D call: TRBD1 (5 bases). The germline V and J ends were trimmed by 0 bases and 8 bases, with 18 bases remaining between them. Germline lookup yields CDR1 SGHRS and CDR2 YFSETQ. The CDR3 runs 15 residues. CDR3 DNA sequence: TGCGCCAGCAGCTTGGGGGGCCAAGCCTCGGGCAAGCAGTACTTC. This encodes CASSLGGQASGKQYF.

This clone is large by share. The chain employs TRBV5-6 and TRBJ2-2, with TRBD2 matching 12 bases. V shed 4 bases, J shed 7 bases, and the junction held 2 bases outside the gene matches. The CDR3 is 14 amino acids. Germline V gene lookup returns CDR1 SGHDT and CDR2 YYEEEE. This chain's CDR3 is CASSRGLAGGELFF. The CDR3 bases are TGTGCCAGCAGCAGGGGACTAGCGGGCGGGGAGCTGTTTTTT.

The V call is TRBV2, the J call TRBJ1-5; 8 bases are a match to TRBD1. After removal of 6 bases from V and 4 bases from J, the junction contained 8 bases not matched to a gene. The V gene's germline CDR1 is SNHLY and CDR2 FYNNEI. The CDR3 contains 15 residues. The chain's CDR3 is CASRAGTGHNQPQHF. The CDR3 bases are TGTGCCAGCAGAGCCGGGACAGGACATAATCAGCCCCAGCATTTT.

The chain joins TRBV2 to TRBJ1-5; 9 bases are a match to TRBD1. The trim removed 5 bases at V and 7 bases at J, leaving 12 bases unmatched. Germline V CDR1 and CDR2: SNHLY, FYNNEI. The CDR3 has 16 amino acids. Here the CDR3 DNA reads TGTGCCAGCAGTCAGGACAGGGGAGTAGGGGGACAGCCCCAGCATTTT. It encodes CASSQDRGVGGQPQHF.

The genes are TRBV7-8 and TRBJ1-2; 7 bases are a match to TRBD1. With 0 bases clipped from V and 11 bases from J, the junction kept 9 bases outside the gene matches. The CDR3 sequence is 14 residues long. Germline V gives CDR1 SGHVS, CDR2 FQNEAQ. The CDR3 loop reads CASSLARGAGGYTF. CDR3 DNA sequence: TGTGCCAGCAGCTTAGCTCGGGGTGCAGGGGGATACACCTTC.

This sequence joins TRBV2 and TRBJ1-2; a weak D match, TRBD1 (5 bases). Germline-derived CDR1 and CDR2 are SNHLY and FYNNEI. V was pared by 4 bases and J by 7 bases, with 13 bases between. CDR3 length: 13 amino acids. The CDR3 DNA reads TGTGCCAGCAGTGTTTCGGGGGTAGGTGGCTACACCTTC. This gives the protein CASSVSGVGGYTF.

J is TRBJ2-1 and V is TRBV10-3, with TRBD2 identical over 8 bases. Germline CDR1 reads ENHRY; CDR2 reads SYGVKD. This CDR3 region has 15 residues. Losses at the gene ends were 6 bases for V and 0 bases for J; bases not matched to a gene: 4. CDR3 loop: CAIRRAGDSYNEQFF. The CDR3 DNA is TGTGCCATCAGGAGAGCGGGGGACTCCTACAATGAGCAGTTCTTC.

The gene calls are TRBV4-2 and TRBJ1-2; TRBD1 might be the D (5 bases). Trimming shortened V by 6 bases and J by 6 bases, and 20 bases separated the two germline ends. The CDR3 is 15 amino acids. Germline V gene data show CDR1 as LGHNA and CDR2 as YNFKEQ. The CDR3 bases are TGTGCCAGCAGAGGCTTAGCAGGGATGATCGATGGCTACACCTTC. Translated: CASRGLAGMIDGYTF.

This chain uses TRBV19 with TRBJ1-3; D may be TRBD1 (6 bases). The V and J ends lost 7 bases and 2 bases respectively, with 15 bases between them. Germline assignment: CDR1 LNHDA and CDR2 SQIVND (reference sequence). There are 15 residues in the CDR3. This chain's CDR3 is CASKKTQGTGNTIYF. The CDR3 nucleotides read TGTGCCAGTAAAAAGACACAGGGTACTGGAAACACCATATATTTT.

V gene TRBV6-6 combines with J gene TRBJ2-7; D is possibly TRBD1 (5 bases). This CDR3 contains 15 residues. Germline V gene lookup returns CDR1 MNHNY and CDR2 SVGAGI (reference sequence). The ends were cut back, 2 bases at V and 1 base at J, with 12 bases in the middle. The CDR3 sequence is CASSYIQVTSYEQYF. Here the CDR3 DNA reads TGTGCCAGCAGTTACATACAGGTAACTTCCTACGAGCAGTACTTC.

This chain uses TRBV19 with TRBJ2-7; D call uncertain. Per germline, CDR1 LNHDA and CDR2 SQIVND (reference sequence). V lost 5 bases and J 6 bases, leaving 14 bases between the germline ends. The CDR3 totals 13 residues. CDR3 nucleotides: TGTGCCAGTAGTGAAACCCGAGTCGTCGAGCAGTACTTC. This translates into CASSETRVVEQYF.

The chain uses TRBV13 and TRBJ2-1, with TRBD1 identical over 9 bases. Trimming at V came to 5 bases and at J to 6 bases, leaving 8 bases not matched to a gene. CDR3 size: 15 residues. Germline CDR1 and CDR2: PRHDT and FYEKMQ (reference sequence). The CDR3 loop is CASSRGGTGSNEQFF. In DNA form, the CDR3 reads TGTGCCAGCAGCCGTGGCGGGACAGGGAGCAATGAGCAGTTCTTC.

The rearrangement links TRBV7-3 to TRBJ2-5, with TRBD1 matching over 9 bases. V was pared by 4 bases and J by 5 bases, with 11 bases of the junction left unmatched. CDR1 is SGHTA and CDR2 is FQGTGA in the germline V gene. The CDR3 sequence is 16 residues long. The DNA for the CDR3 is TGTGCCAGCAGCTCCGAAGGGACAGGGCCGGCGGAGACCCAGTACTTC. This codes for CASSSEGTGPAETQYF.

The rearrangement joins TRBV10-3 to TRBJ1-2, with D uncertain. Germline CDR1 reads ENHRY; CDR2 reads SYGVKD. Trimming stripped 9 bases from V and 4 bases from J, with 6 bases between. This CDR3 is built from 10 residues. The CDR3 spells CAINFYGYTF. The CDR3 DNA is TGTGCCATTAACTTCTATGGCTACACCTTC.

The rearrangement links TRBV7-7 to TRBJ1-1, with D perhaps TRBD1 (5 bases). V was pared by 10 bases and J by 2 bases, with 14 bases between. This CDR3 comprises 13 residues. The germline CDR1 and CDR2 sequences are SSHAT and FNYEAQ (reference sequence). CDR3 in amino acids: CATEVQENTEAFF. In DNA, the CDR3 is TGTGCCACGGAAGTACAGGAAAACACTGAAGCTTTCTTT.

The chain employs TRBV30 and TRBJ1-2; weak D call: TRBD1 (5 bases). V lost 5 bases and J lost 4, with 14 bases in between. In germline, CDR1 is GTSNPN, CDR2 SVGIG (reference sequence). CDR3 size: 13 residues. The CDR3 loop is CAWSERGTYGYTF. CDR3 DNA: TGTGCCTGGTCGGAACGGGGGACCTATGGCTACACCTTC.

This clone was observed once. The V and J genes are TRBV18 and TRBJ1-1, with 12 bases fitting TRBD1. Trimming at V came to 3 bases and at J to 8 bases, leaving 1 base not matched to a gene. The germline V gene has CDR1 KGHSH and CDR2 LQKENI. The CDR3 is made up of 13 amino acids. The CDR3 sequence is CASSPGQGAEAFF. The CDR3 nucleotides read TGTGCCAGCTCACCGGGACAGGGGGCAGAAGCTTTCTTT.

This clone was counted a few times. The rearrangement joins TRBV7-8 to TRBJ2-1, with 7 positions matching TRBD2. V lost 1 base and J lost 7; bases outside the gene matches: 10. This CDR3 spans 16 amino acids. Germline V CDR1 and CDR2: SGHVS, FQNEAQ. The CDR3 sequence: CASSLGSAGVGNEQFF. DNA for the CDR3: TGTGCCAGCAGCTTAGGGTCGGCGGGAGTAGGGAATGAGCAGTTCTTC.

The rearrangement links TRBV7-2 to TRBJ2-3; 9 bases are a match to TRBD2. J was trimmed by 8 bases and V by 3 bases; bases with no gene match: 6. The CDR3 is made up of 14 amino acids. Germline CDR1 SGHTA, CDR2 FQGNSA. The CDR3 coding sequence is TGTGCCAGCAGCTTGATAGCGGGGGAAGGTACGCAGTATTTT. Translating it yields CASSLIAGEGTQYF.

The chain has TRBV2 and TRBJ2-3, with 10 bases lining up with TRBD1. Germline loops: CDR1 SNHLY, CDR2 FYNNEI. The junction had 6 bases not matched to a gene; V was cut back by 2 bases and J by 4 bases. The CDR3 covers 16 residues. The chain's CDR3 is CASSEISTGGADTQYF. In DNA form, the CDR3 reads TGTGCCAGCAGTGAAATTTCGACAGGGGGCGCAGATACGCAGTATTTT.

This clone has a handful of counts. V is TRBV5-6 and J is TRBJ2-7; possibly TRBD1 for D (6 bases). This CDR3 has 14 residues. V was shortened by 4 bases and J by 5 bases, with 16 bases between the two germline ends. From germline, CDR1 is SGHDT and CDR2 YYEEEE. Here the CDR3 DNA reads TGTGCCAGCAGCCCGACCTTGGGGGCCGACGAGCAGTACTTC. It is translated as CASSPTLGADEQYF.

The chain is built from TRBV3-1 (or the pseudogene TRBV3-2) and TRBJ2-3; the D gene is possibly TRBD2 (6 bases). Deletions cut 4 bases from V and 1 base from J, with 18 bases between. CDR3 length: 17 residues. Germline values: CDR1 LGHDT, CDR2 YNNKEL (reference sequence). In nucleotides, the CDR3 is TGTGCCAGCAGCCCAAGACTAGGGCAGCGGGGCACAGATACGCAGTATTTT. It codes for CASSPRLGQRGTDTQYF.